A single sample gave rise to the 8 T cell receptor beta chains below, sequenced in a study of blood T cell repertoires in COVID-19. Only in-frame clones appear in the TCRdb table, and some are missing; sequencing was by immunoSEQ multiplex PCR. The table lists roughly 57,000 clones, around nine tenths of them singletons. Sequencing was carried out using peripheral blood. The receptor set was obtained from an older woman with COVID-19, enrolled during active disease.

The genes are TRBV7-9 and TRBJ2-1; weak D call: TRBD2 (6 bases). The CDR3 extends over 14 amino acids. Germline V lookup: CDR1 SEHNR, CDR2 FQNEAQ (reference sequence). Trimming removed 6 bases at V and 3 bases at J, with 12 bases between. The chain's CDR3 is CASSSGRSYNEQFF. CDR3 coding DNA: TGTGCCAGCAGTAGCGGAAGGAGCTACAATGAGCAGTTCTTC.

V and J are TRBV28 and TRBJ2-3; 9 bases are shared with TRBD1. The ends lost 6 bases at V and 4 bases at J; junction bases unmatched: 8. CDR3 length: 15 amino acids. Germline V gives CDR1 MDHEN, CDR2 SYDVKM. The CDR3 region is CASRLGQGGADTQYF. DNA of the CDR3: TGTGCCAGCAGATTGGGACAGGGAGGAGCAGATACGCAGTATTTT.

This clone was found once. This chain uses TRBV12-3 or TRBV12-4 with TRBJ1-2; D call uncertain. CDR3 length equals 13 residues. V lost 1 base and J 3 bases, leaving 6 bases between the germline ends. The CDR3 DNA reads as TGTGCCAGCAGTTTAGACGGTGACTATGGCTACACCTTC. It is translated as CASSLDGDYGYTF.

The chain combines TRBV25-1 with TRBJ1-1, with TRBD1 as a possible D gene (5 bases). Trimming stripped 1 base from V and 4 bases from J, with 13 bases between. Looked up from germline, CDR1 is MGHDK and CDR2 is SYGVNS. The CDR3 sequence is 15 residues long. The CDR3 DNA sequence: TGTGCCAGCAGTGAATGGGGGGTTTCGATCACTGAAGCTTTCTTT. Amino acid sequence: CASSEWGVSITEAFF.

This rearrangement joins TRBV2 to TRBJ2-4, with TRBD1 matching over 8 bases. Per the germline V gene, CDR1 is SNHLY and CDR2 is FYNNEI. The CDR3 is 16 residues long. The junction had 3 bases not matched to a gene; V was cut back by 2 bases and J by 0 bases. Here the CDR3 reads CASSETTGGAKNIQYF. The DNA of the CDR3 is TGTGCCAGCAGTGAAACCACAGGGGGAGCCAAAAACATTCAGTACTTC.

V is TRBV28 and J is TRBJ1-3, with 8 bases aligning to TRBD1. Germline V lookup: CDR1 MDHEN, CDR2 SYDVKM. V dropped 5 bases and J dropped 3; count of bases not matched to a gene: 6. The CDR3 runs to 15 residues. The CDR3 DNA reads TGTGCCAGCAGTCCGTACAGGGGGGGTGGAAACACCATATATTTT. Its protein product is CASSPYRGGGNTIYF.

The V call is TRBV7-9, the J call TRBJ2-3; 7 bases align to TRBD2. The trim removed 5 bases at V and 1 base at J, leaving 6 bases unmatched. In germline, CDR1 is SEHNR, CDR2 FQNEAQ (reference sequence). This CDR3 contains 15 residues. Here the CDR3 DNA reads TGTGCCAGCAGCGCCCGGGCGGGAGGCACAGATACGCAGTATTTT. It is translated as CASSARAGGTDTQYF.

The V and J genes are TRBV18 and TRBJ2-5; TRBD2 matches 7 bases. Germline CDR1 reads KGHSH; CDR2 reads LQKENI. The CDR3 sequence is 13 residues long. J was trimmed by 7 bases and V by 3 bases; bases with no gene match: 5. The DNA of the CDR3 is TGTGCCAGCTCACCTAGTTCGGGGGGGACCCAGTACTTC. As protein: CASSPSSGGTQYF.